This T cell receptor beta chain was captured by sequencing in a study of breast tumors, draining lymph nodes, adjacent tissues. TCRdb independently ran MiXCR on the multiplex PCR reads; one entry per CDR3 protein. The sample contains over 35,000 distinct CDR3 sequences, 35% to 40% of which appear only once. V lost 3 bases, J lost 1 base, and 4 bases lay in between. Germline V gene lookup returns CDR1 LNHDA and CDR2 SQIVND (reference sequence). The CDR3 sequence is 14 residues long. There are many counts of this clonotype. The specimen sequenced was breast tumor tissue. The TCR was taken from a female donor with breast cancer. Some clones in this sample may be carry-over from other donors' samples. V and J are TRBV19 and TRBJ2-6; no reliable D call. The CDR3: CASSISSGANVLTF. For the CDR3, the DNA is TGTGCCAGTAGTATTTCATCTGGGGCCAACGTCCTGACTTTC. Together with reference TRBV19 and TRBJ2-6, the CDR3 gives the full variable domain: DGGITQSPKYLFRKEGQNVTLSCEQNLNHDAMYWYRQDPGQGLRLIYYSQIVNDFQKGDIAEGYSVSREKKESFPLTVTSAQKNPTAFYLCASSISSGANVLTFGAGSRLTVL.